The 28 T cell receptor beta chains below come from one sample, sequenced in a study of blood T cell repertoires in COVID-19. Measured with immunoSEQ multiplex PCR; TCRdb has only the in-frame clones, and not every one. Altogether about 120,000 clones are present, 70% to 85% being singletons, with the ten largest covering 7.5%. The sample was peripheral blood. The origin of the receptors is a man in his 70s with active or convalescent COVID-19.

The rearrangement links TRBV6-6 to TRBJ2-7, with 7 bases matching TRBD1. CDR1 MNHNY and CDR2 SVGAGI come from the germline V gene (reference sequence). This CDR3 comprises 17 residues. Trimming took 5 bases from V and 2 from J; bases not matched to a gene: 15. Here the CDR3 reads CASSQPDRQPVTYEQYF. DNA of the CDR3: TGTGCCAGCAGTCAGCCGGACAGGCAACCTGTTACCTACGAGCAGTACTTC.

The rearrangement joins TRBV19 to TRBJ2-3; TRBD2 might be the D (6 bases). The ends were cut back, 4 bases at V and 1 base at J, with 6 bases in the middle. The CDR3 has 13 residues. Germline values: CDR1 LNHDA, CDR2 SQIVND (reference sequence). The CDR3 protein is CASSKRGTDTQYF. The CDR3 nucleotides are TGTGCCAGTAGTAAGCGGGGCACAGATACGCAGTATTTT.

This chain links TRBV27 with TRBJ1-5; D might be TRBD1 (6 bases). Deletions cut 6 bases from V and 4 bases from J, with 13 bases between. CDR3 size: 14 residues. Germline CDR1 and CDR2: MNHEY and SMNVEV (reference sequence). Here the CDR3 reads CASSSGTRNQPQHF. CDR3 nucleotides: TGTGCCAGCAGCTCCGGGACACGGAATCAGCCCCAGCATTTT.

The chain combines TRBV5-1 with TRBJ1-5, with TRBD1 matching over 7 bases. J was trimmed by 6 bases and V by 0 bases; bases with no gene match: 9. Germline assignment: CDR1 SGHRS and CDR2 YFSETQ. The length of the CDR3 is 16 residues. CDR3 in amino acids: CASSLGPTGSGQPQHF. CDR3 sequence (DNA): TGCGCCAGCAGCTTGGGACCGACAGGGTCCGGTCAGCCCCAGCATTTT.

This CDR3 is CATSSIGRGGADTQYF. CDR3 nucleotides: TGTGCCACCAGCTCCATCGGGCGGGGGGGGGCAGATACGCAGTATTTT. This chain uses TRBV15 with TRBJ2-3, with 9 bases identical to TRBD2. The junction had 10 bases not matched to a gene; V was cut back by 5 bases and J by 4 bases. This CDR3 is built from 16 residues. Germline CDR1 and CDR2: LNHNV and YYDKDF (reference sequence).

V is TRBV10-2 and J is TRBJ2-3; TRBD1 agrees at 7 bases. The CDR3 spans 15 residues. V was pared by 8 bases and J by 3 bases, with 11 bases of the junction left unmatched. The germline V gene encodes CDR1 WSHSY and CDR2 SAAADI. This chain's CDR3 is CASEKTGSLTDTQYF. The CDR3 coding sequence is TGCGCCAGCGAAAAGACAGGGTCGTTAACAGATACGCAGTATTTT.

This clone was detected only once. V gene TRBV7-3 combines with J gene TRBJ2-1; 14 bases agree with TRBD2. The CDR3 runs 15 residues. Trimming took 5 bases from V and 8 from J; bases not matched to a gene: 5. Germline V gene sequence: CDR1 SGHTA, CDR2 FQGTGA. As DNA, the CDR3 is TGTGCCAGCAGCCCGACTAGCGGGGGGGACTATGAGCAGTTCTTC. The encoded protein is CASSPTSGGDYEQFF.

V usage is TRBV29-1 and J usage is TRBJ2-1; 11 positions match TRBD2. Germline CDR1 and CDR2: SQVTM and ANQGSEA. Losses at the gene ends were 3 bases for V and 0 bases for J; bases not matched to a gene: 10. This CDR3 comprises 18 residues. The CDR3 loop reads CSVEPTGLADSSYNEQFF. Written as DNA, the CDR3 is TGCAGCGTTGAGCCAACGGGACTAGCGGACAGCTCCTACAATGAGCAGTTCTTC.

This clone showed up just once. CDR3 in amino acids: CASSLDRAYEQYF. The CDR3 coding sequence is TGTGCCAGCAGCTTAGACAGGGCCTACGAGCAGTACTTC. The genes are TRBV7-2 and TRBJ2-7, with TRBD1 as a possible D gene (6 bases). The CDR3 consists of 13 residues. Between the trimmed V and J ends, which lost 1 base and 2 bases, there was a span of 6 bases. Germline lookup yields CDR1 SGHTA and CDR2 FQGNSA.

This chain's CDR3 is CASSQRQSGRVPKQMNTEAFF. In nucleotides, the CDR3 is TGCGCCAGCAGCCAACGTCAATCAGGGCGAGTACCGAAGCAAATGAACACTGAAGCTTTCTTT. The rearrangement joins TRBV4-1 to TRBJ1-1; D may be TRBD1 (5 bases). V gave up 2 bases and J gave up 0 bases, with 28 bases separating them. Germline V gives CDR1 MGHRA, CDR2 YSYEKL. This CDR3 spans 21 amino acids.

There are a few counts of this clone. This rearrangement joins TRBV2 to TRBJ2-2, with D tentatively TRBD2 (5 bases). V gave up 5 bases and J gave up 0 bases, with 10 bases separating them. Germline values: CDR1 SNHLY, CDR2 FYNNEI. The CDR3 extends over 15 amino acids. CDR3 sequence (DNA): TGTGCCAGCAGTAAGAGCGGAACGAACACCGGGGAGCTGTTTTTT. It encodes CASSKSGTNTGELFF.

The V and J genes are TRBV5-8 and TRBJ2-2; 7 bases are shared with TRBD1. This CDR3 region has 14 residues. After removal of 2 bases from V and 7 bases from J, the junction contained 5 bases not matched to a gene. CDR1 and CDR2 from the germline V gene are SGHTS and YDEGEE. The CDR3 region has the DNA TGTGCCAGCAGCTTAAGGGGGCGCGGCGGGGAGCTGTTTTTT. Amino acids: CASSLRGRGGELFF.

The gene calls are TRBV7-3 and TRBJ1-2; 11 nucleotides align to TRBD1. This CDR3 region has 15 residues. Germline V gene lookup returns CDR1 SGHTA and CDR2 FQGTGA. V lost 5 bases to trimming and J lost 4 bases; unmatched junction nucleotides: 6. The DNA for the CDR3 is TGTGCCAGCAGCCCCGGACAGGGGGCAAGCTATGGCTACACCTTC. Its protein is CASSPGQGASYGYTF.

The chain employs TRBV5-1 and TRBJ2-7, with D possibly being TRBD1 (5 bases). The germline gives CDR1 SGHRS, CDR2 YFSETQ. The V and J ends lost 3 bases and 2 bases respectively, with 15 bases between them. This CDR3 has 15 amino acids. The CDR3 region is CASSSTGLGTYEQYF. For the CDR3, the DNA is TGCGCCAGCAGCTCAACAGGTCTGGGAACCTACGAGCAGTACTTC.

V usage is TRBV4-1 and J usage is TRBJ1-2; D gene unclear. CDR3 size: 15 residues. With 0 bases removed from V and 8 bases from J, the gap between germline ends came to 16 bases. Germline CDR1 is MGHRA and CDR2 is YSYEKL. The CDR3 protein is CASSQEETGLRGYTF. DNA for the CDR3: TGCGCCAGCAGCCAAGAGGAGACGGGTTTACGGGGCTACACCTTC.

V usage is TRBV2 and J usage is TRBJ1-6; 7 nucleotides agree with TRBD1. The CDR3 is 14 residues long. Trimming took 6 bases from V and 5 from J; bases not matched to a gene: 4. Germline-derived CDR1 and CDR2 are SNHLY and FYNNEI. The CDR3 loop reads CASRRQGHNSPLHF. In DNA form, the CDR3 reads TGTGCCAGCAGGCGACAGGGCCATAATTCACCCCTCCACTTT. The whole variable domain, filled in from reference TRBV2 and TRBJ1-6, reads EPEVTQTPSHQVTQMGQEVILRCVPISNHLYFYWYRQILGQKVEFLVSFYNNEISEKSEIFDDQFSVERPDGSNFTLKIRSTKLEDSAMYFCASRRQGHNSPLHFGNGTRLTVT.

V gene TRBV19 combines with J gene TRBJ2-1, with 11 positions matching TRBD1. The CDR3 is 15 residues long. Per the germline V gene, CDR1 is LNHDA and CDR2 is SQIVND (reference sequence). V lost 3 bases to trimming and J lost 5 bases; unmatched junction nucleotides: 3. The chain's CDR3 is CASSIGTGGDNEQFF. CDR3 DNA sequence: TGTGCCAGTAGTATCGGGACAGGGGGAGACAATGAGCAGTTCTTC.

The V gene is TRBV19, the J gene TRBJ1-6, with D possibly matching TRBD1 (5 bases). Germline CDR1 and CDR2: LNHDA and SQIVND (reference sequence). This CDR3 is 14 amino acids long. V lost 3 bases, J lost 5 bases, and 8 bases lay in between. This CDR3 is CASSIPQDNSPLHF. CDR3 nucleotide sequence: TGTGCCAGTAGTATTCCACAGGATAATTCACCCCTCCACTTT.

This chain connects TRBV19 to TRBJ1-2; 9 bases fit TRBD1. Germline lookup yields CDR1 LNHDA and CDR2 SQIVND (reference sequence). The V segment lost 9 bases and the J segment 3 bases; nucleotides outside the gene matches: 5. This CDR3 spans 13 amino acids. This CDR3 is CARPRDRDYGYTF. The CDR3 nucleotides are TGTGCCAGACCCCGGGACAGGGACTATGGCTACACCTTC.

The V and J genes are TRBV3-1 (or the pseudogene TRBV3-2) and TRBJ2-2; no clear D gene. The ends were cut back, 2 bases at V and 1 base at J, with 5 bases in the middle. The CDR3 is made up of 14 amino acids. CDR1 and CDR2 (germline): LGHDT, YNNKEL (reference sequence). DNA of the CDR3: TGTGCCAGCAGCCAACCAGGGAACACCGGGGAGCTGTTTTTT. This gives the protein CASSQPGNTGELFF.

CDR3 loop: CASSESPGGNQPQHF. CDR3 nucleotide sequence: TGTGCCAGCAGTGAATCTCCAGGGGGCAATCAGCCCCAGCATTTT. The chain joins TRBV6-1 to TRBJ1-5; D might be TRBD1 (6 bases). V lost 2 bases to trimming and J lost 2 bases, with 10 bases between them. Germline values: CDR1 MNHNS, CDR2 SASEGT. This CDR3 is 15 amino acids long.

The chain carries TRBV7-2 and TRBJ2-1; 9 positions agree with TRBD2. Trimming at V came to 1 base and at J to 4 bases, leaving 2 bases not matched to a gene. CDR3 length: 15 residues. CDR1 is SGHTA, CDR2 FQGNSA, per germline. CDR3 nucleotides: TGTGCCAGCAGCTTAGGGACTAGCGCTTACAATGAGCAGTTCTTC. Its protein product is CASSLGTSAYNEQFF.

In DNA, the CDR3 is TGTGCCAGCAGCCTAGAGAGGGGGCATGTTGGCTACACCTTC. Encoded protein: CASSLERGHVGYTF. The chain has TRBV5-4 and TRBJ1-2; 7 bases are a match to TRBD1. V lost 4 bases and J lost 7; bases outside the gene matches: 10. CDR1 and CDR2 from the germline V gene are SGHNT and YYREEE (reference sequence). The length of the CDR3 is 14 residues.

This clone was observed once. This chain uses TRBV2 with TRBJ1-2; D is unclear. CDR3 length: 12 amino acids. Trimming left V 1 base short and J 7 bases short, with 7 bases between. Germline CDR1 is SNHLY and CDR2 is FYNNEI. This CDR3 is CASSEDEGGYTF. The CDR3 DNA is TGTGCCAGCAGTGAAGATGAGGGTGGCTACACCTTC.

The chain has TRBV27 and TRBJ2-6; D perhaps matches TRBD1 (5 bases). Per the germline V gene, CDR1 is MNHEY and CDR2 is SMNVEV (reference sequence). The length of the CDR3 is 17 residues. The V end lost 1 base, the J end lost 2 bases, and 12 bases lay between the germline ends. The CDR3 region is CASSLLGRVTGANVLTF. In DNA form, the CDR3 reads TGTGCCAGCAGTTTATTAGGCAGGGTCACTGGGGCCAACGTCCTGACTTTC.

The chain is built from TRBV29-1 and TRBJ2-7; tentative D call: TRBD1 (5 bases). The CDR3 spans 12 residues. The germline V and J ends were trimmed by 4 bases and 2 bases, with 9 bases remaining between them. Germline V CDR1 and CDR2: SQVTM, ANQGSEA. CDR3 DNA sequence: TGCAGCGTTGTACAGGAGCCCTACGAGCAGTACTTC. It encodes CSVVQEPYEQYF.

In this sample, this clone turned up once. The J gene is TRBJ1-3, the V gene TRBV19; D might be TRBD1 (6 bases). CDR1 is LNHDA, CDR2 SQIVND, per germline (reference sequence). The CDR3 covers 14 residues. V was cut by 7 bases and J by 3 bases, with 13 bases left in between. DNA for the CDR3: TGTGCCAGTATCCGGGGGGCGGGTGGAAACACCATATATTTT. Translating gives CASIRGAGGNTIYF.

The CDR3 sequence: CAWSDRTSGGANEQFF. The CDR3 nucleotides are TGTGCCTGGAGTGATCGGACTAGCGGGGGGGCCAATGAGCAGTTCTTC. The J gene is TRBJ2-1, the V gene TRBV30, with TRBD2 matching over 15 bases. The CDR3 contains 16 residues. The germline gives CDR1 GTSNPN, CDR2 SVGIG (reference sequence). V lost 1 base, J lost 6 bases, and 4 bases stayed unmatched.